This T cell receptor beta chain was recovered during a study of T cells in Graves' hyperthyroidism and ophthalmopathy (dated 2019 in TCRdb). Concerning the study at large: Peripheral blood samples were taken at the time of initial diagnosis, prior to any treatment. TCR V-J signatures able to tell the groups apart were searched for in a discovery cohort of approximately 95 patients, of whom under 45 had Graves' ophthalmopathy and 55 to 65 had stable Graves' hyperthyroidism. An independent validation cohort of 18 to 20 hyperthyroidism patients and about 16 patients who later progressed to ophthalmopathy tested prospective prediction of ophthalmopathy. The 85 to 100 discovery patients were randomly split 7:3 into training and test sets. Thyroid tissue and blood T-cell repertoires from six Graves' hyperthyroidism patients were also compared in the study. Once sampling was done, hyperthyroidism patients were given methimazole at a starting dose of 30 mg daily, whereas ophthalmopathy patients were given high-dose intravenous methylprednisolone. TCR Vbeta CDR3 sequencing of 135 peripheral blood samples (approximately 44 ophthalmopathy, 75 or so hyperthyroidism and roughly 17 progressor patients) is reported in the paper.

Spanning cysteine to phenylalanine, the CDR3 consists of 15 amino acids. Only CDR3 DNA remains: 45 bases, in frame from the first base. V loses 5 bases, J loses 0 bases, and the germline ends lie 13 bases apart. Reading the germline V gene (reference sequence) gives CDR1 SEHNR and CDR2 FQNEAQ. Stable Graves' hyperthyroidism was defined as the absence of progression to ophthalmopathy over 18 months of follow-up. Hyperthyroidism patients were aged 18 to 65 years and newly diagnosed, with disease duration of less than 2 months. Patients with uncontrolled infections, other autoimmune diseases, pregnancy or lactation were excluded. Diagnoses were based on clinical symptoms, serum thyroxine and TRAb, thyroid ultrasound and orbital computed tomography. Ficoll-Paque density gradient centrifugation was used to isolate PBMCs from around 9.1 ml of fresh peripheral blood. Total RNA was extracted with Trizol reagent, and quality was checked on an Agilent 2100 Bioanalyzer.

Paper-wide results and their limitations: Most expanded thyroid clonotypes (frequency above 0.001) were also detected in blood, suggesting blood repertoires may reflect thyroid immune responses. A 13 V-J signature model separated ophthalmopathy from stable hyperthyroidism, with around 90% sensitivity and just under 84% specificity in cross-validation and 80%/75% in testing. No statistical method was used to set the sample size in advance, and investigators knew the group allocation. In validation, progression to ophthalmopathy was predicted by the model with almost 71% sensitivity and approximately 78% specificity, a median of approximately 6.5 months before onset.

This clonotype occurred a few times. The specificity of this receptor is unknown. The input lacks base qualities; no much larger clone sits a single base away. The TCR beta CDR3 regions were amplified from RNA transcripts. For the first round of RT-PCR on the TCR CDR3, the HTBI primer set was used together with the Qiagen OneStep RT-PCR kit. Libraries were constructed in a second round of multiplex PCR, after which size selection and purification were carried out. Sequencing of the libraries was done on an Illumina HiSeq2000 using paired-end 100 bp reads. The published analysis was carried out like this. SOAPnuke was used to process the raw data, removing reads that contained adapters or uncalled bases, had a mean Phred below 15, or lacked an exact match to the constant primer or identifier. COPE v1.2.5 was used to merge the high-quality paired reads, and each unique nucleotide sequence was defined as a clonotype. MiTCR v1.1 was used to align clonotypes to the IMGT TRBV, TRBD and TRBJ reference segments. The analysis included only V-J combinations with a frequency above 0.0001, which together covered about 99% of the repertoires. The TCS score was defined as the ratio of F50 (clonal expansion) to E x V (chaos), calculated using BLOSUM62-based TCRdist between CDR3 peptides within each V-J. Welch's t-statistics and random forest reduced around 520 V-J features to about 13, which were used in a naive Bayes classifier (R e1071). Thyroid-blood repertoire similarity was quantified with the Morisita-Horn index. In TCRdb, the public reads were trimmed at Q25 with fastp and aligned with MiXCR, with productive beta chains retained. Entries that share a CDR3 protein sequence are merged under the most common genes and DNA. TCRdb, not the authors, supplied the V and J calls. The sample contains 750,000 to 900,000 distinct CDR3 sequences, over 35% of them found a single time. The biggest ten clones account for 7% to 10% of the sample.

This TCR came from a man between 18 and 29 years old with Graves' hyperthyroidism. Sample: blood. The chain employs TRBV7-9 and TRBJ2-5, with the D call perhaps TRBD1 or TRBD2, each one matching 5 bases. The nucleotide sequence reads TGTGCCAGCAGCGAGGGCTCGGACAACCAAGAGACCCAGTACTTC. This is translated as CASSEGSDNQETQYF.